This T cell receptor beta chain was recovered during a study of radiotherapy plus CTLA-4 blockade in lung cancer. TCRdb's copy holds only in-frame clones and misses some; the assay was immunoSEQ multiplex PCR. This sample has fewer than 65,000 clones, with about three quarters found just once. The specimen was peripheral blood, collected from a patient treated with radiotherapy plus ipilimumab. The sequence was obtained from a human donor with non-small cell lung cancer whose response to radiotherapy plus ipilimumab could not be evaluated.

CDR3 in amino acids: CASSLAGTGEQYF. CDR3 nucleotides: TGTGCCAGCAGCCTTGCCGGGACAGGGGAGCAGTACTTC. V is TRBV28 and J is TRBJ2-7; 9 bases fit TRBD1. The CDR3 has 13 residues. CDR1 and CDR2 (germline): MDHEN, SYDVKM. V lost 6 bases, J lost 7 bases, and 7 bases stayed unmatched.